Described below is a single T cell receptor beta chain sequence and its context. This CDR3 has 13 amino acids. CDR1 is DFQATT and CDR2 is SNEGSKA in the germline V gene (reference sequence). V lost 3 bases and J lost 4, with 10 bases in between. This entry is derived from a study of blood T cell repertoires in COVID-19. Overall study: From the United States, Italy and Spain came samples of acute and convalescent COVID-19. T cells, B-cell-depleted T cells, or PBMCs supplied cDNA or gDNA.

Original processing methods: The authors estimated nucleated cell counts from reference gene primer amplification. The table came from immunoSEQ multiplex PCR; TCRdb's copy has only in-frame clones and leaves some out. V, J and clone size derive from that table, while D and trimming were established from the DNA sequence. Among roughly 300,000 clones listed, 85% to 90% were seen once. This clonotype was sampled from a middle-aged woman who had recovered from COVID-19. This chain connects TRBV20-1 to TRBJ1-5; D unclear. The sequenced sample was peripheral blood. DNA for the CDR3: TGCAGTGCTAGTCCCGACATAAATCAGCCCCAGCATTTT. This sequence encodes CSASPDINQPQHF.